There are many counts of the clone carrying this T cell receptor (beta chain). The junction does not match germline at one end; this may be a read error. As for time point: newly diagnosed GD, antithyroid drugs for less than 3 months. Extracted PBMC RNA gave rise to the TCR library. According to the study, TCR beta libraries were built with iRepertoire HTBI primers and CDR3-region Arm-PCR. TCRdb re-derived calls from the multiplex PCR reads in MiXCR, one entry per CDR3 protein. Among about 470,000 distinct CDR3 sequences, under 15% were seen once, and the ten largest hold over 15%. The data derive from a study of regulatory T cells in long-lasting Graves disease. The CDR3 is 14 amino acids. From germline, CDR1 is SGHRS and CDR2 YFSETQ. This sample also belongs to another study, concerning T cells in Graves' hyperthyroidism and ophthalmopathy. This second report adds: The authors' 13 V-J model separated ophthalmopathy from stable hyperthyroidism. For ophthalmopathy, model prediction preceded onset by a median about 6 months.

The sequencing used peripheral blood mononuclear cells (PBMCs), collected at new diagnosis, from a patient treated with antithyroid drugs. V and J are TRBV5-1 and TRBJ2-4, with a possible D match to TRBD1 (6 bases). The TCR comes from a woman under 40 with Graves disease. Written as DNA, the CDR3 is TGTGCCAGCAGCTTACAGGGACCCAAAAACATTCAGTACTTC. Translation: CASSLQGPKNIQYF.